The sequence of this TCR beta chain was determined in a study of blood T cell repertoires in COVID-19. Turning to the study itself: Sites in the United States, Italy and Spain provided acute and convalescent COVID-19 samples.

In the original analysis: Using reference gene primer amplification, nucleated cell counts were estimated. Produced via immunoSEQ multiplex PCR; TCRdb's table is partial and in-frame only. Clone size and the V and J calls come from that table; the DNA yielded D and trimming. The sample lists about 140,000 clones, 80% to 85% occurring once. CDR1 is SQVTM and CDR2 is ANQGSEA in the germline V gene. CDR3 length: 16 residues. The V end was cut by 3 bases, the J end by 6 bases, with 23 bases between. This clonotype was sampled from a man aged 25-45 years with COVID-19, enrolled during active disease. The chain links TRBV29-1 to TRBJ1-2, with D perhaps TRBD1 (6 bases). Material: peripheral blood. The CDR3 here is CSVDPRQEIASHGYTF. The CDR3 DNA is TGCAGCGTTGACCCCCGACAGGAGATTGCGTCCCATGGCTACACCTTC.